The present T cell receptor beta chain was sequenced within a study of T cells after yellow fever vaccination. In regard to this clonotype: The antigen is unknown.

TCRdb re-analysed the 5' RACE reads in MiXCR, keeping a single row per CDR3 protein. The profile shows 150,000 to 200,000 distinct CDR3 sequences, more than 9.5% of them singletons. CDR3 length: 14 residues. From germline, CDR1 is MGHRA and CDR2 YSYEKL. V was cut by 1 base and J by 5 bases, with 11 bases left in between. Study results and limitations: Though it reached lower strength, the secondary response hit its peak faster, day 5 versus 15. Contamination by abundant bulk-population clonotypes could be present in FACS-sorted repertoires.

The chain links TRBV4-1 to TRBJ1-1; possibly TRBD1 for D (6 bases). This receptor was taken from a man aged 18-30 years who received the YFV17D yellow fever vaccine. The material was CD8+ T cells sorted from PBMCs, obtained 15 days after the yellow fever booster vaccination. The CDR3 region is CASSQAGGRTEAFF. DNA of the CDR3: TGCGCCAGCAGCCAAGCTGGGGGCCGGACTGAAGCTTTCTTT.